This entry describes one T cell receptor beta chain. This CDR3 region has 17 residues. Germline values: CDR1 SNHLY, CDR2 FYNNEI. V dropped 3 bases and J dropped 3; count of bases not matched to a gene: 5. The data originate from a study of T cells in Graves' hyperthyroidism and ophthalmopathy. Subjects aged 18 to 65 presented with newly diagnosed hyperthyroidism of less than 2 months' duration. Patients showing uncontrolled infection, other autoimmune disease, pregnancy or lactation were ineligible. Diagnoses used clinical symptoms, serum thyroxine and TRAb, thyroid ultrasound and orbital computed tomography. The source material, RNA transcripts, was used to amplify TCR beta CDR3 regions. The HTBI set primed first-round TCR CDR3 RT-PCR. TCRdb processed the multiplex PCR reads anew with MiXCR; each CDR3 protein has one entry. The data contain around 690,000 distinct CDR3 sequences, roughly 17% of them singletons.

This chain connects TRBV2 to TRBJ2-5; 15 bases are a match to TRBD2. This clonotype was sampled from a man aged 50 or older with Graves' hyperthyroidism. The material sequenced was blood. CDR3 sequence reads: CASSDRGLAGGKETQYF. Here the CDR3 DNA reads TGTGCCAGCAGTGATCGGGGACTAGCGGGAGGTAAAGAGACCCAGTACTTC. Full variable domain (outside the CDR3, taken from reference TRBV2 and TRBJ2-5): EPEVTQTPSHQVTQMGQEVILRCVPISNHLYFYWYRQILGQKVEFLVSFYNNEISEKSEIFDDQFSVERPDGSNFTLKIRSTKLEDSAMYFCASSDRGLAGGKETQYFGPGTRLLVL.